The present T cell receptor beta chain was sequenced within a study of OX40 agonist ivuxolimab in advanced cancers. Profiled with immunoSEQ multiplex PCR; TCRdb holds only in-frame clones, not every one. Seen here are roughly 13,000 clones, 80% to 90% observed once, and the top ten hold 6.5% to 8.5%. Between the trimmed V and J ends, which lost 1 base and 1 base, there was a span of 7 bases. The length of the CDR3 is 13 residues. CDR1 and CDR2 (germline): SQVTM, ANQGSEA. The sequence came from an adult with an advanced solid tumor such as melanoma, head and neck, liver or kidney cancer. V usage is TRBV29-1 and J usage is TRBJ1-2; TRBD1 might be the D (5 bases). The sequences come from CD4+ or CD8+ T cells sorted from blood, collected in a trial of the OX40 agonist ivuxolimab. The CDR3 here is CSVEVDINYGYTF. CDR3 DNA: TGCAGCGTTGAAGTGGACATTAACTATGGCTACACCTTC.